Described below is a single T cell receptor beta chain sequence and its context. Participant reports of clinical history set cohort assignment. The CDR3 is 14 amino acids. Germline V gene sequence: CDR1 SGDLS, CDR2 YYNGEE. Trimming pared 0 bases from V and 3 bases from J, leaving 9 bases between. The data belong to a study of blood T cell repertoires in COVID-19. Study background: Sources were T cells, B-cell-depleted T cells, or PBMCs; the material itself was cDNA or gDNA.

In the original processing: Estimation of nucleated cell counts relied on the amplification of reference gene primers. Only in-frame clones appear in the TCRdb table, and some are missing; sequencing was by immunoSEQ multiplex PCR. The V and J calls and clone size come from that table; D and trimming were worked out from the DNA. This table holds 200,000 to 250,000 clones, 80% to 90% found once. The chain recombines TRBV9 with TRBJ1-1, with D uncertain. This TCR was recovered from a woman between 25 and 40 years old who had been exposed to COVID-19. The sample consisted of PBMCs or T cells enriched from blood (not recorded which). In DNA form, the CDR3 reads TGTGCCAGCAGCGTAGCTCTGGCAGACACTGAAGCTTTCTTT. This translates into CASSVALADTEAFF.